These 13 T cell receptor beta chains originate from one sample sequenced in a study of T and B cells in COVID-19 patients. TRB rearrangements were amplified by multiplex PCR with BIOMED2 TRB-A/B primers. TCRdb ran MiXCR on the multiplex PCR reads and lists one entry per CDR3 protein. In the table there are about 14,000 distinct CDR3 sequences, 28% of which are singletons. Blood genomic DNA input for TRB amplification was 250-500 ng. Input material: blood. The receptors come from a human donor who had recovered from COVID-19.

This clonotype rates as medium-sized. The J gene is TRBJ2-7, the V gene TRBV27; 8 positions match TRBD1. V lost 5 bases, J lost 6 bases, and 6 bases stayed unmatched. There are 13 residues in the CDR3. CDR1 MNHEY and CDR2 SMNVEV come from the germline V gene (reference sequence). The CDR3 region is CASSERTGLEQYF. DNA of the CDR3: TGTGCCAGCAGTGAACGGACAGGGCTCGAGCAGTACTTC.

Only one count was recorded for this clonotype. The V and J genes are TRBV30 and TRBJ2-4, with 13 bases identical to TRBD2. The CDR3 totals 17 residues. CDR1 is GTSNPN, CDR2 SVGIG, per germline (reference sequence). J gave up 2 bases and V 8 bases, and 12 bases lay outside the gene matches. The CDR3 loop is CAGNPGLAGLSKNIQYF. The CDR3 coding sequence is TGTGCCGGGAACCCGGGACTAGCGGGATTGTCCAAAAACATTCAGTACTTC.

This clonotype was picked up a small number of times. The CDR3 spells CASSPSGRNTEAFF. CDR3 DNA: TGTGCCAGCTCACCATCCGGGAGGAACACTGAAGCTTTCTTT. The chain combines TRBV18 with TRBJ1-1; D is unclear. Trimming pared 2 bases from V and 1 base from J, leaving 8 bases between. Germline V gene sequence: CDR1 KGHSH, CDR2 LQKENI. There are 14 residues in the CDR3.

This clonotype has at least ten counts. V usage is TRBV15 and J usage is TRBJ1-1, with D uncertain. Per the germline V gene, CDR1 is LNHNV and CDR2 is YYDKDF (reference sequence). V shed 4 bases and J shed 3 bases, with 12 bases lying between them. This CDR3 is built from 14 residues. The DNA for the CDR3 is TGTGCCACCAGCATTACCTCTTGGGACACTGAAGCTTTCTTT. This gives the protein CATSITSWDTEAFF.

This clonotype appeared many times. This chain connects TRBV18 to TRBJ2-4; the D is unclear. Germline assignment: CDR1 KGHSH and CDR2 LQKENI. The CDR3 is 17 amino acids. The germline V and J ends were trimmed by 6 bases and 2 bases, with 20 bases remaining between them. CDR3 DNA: TGTGCCAGCTCTGAGTCCTATCAAGCACCTCCCAAAAACATTCAGTACTTC. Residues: CASSESYQAPPKNIQYF.

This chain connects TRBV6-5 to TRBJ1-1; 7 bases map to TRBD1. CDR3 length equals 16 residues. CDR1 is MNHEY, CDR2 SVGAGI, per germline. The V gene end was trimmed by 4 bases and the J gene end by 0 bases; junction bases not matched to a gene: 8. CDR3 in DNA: TGTGCCAGCAGTTCTCGGATGACAGGGATGAACACTGAAGCTTTCTTT. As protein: CASSSRMTGMNTEAFF.

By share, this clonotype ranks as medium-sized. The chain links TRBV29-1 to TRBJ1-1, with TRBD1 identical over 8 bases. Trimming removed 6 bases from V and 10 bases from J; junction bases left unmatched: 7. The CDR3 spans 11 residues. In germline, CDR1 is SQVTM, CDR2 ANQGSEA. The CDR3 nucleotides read TGCAGCGTCCCCGGACAGGGCGGAGCTTTCTTT. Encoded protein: CSVPGQGGAFF.

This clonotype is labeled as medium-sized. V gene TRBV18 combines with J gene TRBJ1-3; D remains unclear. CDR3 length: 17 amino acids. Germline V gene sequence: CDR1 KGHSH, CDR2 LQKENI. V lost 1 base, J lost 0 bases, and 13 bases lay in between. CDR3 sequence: CASSPLLSAGSGNTIYF. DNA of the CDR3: TGTGCCAGCTCACCACTCCTCTCCGCGGGCTCTGGAAACACCATATATTTT.

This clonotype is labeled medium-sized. The CDR3 DNA follows: TGTGCCAGCAGACCCAATAGCGGGGGTAAACAAGAGACCCAGTACTTC. It specifies CASRPNSGGKQETQYF. J is TRBJ2-5 and V is TRBV6-5; 9 nucleotides agree with TRBD2. The CDR3 covers 16 residues. CDR1 is MNHEY, CDR2 SVGAGI, per germline. V was pared by 6 bases and J by 2 bases, with 10 bases of the junction left unmatched.

The CDR3 sequence: CASSGGDGLNEKLFF. Written as DNA, the CDR3 is TGTGCCAGCAGTGGGGGGGACGGACTAAATGAAAAACTGTTTTTT. The chain employs TRBV6-1 and TRBJ1-4, with D perhaps TRBD1 (5 bases). The V end lost 4 bases, the J end lost 5 bases, and 14 bases lay between the germline ends. CDR3 length: 15 residues. Germline V CDR1 and CDR2: MNHNS, SASEGT.

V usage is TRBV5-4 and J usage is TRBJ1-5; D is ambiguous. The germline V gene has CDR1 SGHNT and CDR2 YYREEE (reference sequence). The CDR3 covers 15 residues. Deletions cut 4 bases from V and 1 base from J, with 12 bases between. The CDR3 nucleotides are TGTGCCAGCAGCGAAAGGGCCCCAAGCAATCAGCCCCAGCATTTT. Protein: CASSERAPSNQPQHF.

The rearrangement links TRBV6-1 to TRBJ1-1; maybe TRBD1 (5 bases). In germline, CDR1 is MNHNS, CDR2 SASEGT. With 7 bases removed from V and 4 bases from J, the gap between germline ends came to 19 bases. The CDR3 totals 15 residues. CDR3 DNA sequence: TGTGCCAGCACCCGTGCCGGGCACGGGGCCACTGAAGCTTTCTTT. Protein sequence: CASTRAGHGATEAFF.

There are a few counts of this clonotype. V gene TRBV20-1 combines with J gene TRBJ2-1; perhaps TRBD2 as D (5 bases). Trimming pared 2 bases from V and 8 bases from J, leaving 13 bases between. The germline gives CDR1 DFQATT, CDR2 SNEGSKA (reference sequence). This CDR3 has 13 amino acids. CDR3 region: CSARPSLVDEQFF. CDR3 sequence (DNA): TGCAGTGCTAGACCCTCACTAGTTGATGAGCAGTTCTTC.